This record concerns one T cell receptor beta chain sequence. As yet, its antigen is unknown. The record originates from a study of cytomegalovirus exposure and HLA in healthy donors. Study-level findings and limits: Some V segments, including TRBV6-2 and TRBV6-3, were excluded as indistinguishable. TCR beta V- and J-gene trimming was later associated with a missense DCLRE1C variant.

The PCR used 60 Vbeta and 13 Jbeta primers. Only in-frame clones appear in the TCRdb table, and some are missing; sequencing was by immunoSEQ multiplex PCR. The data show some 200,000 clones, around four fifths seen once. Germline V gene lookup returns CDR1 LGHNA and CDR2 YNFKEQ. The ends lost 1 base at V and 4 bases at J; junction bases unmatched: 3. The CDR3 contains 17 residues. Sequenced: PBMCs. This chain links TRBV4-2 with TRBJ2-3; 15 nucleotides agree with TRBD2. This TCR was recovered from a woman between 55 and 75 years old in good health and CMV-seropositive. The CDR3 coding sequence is TGTGCCAGCAGCCAAGGGACTAGCGGGGGGGCGGCAGATACGCAGTATTTT. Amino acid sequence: CASSQGTSGGAADTQYF.